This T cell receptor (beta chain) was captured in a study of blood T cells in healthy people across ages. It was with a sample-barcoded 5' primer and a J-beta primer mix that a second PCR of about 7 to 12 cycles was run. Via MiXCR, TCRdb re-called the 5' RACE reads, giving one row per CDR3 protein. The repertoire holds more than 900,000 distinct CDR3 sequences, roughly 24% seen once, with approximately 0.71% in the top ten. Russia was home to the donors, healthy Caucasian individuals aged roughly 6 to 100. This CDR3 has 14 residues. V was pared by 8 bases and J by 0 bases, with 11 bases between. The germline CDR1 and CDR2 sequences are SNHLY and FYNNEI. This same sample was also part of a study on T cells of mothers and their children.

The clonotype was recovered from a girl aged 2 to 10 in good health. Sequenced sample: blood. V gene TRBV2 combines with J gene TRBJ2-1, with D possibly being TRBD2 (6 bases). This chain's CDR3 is CASFGGSSYNEQFF. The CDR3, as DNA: TGTGCCAGCTTTGGGGGGAGCTCCTACAATGAGCAGTTCTTC.